The 13 T cell receptor beta chains below were found in one sample sequenced in a study of cytomegalovirus exposure and HLA in healthy donors. The PCR made use of 60 Vbeta and 13 Jbeta primers. Clones were read by immunoSEQ multiplex PCR, and TCRdb kept only the in-frame ones, dropping some. This table has under 200,000 clones, roughly 85% appearing once. Sequences were obtained from PBMCs. The receptors here all came from a man aged 25 to 45 in good health and CMV-seropositive.

The genes are TRBV2 and TRBJ2-7; 9 nucleotides line up with TRBD2. V dropped 8 bases and J dropped 4; count of bases not matched to a gene: 3. From germline, CDR1 is SNHLY and CDR2 FYNNEI. The CDR3 is made up of 12 amino acids. CDR3 sequence (DNA): TGTGCCAGCTCGACTAGCGGTTACGAGCAGTACTTC. Translation: CASSTSGYEQYF. Looking up the rest from reference TRBV2 and TRBJ2-7 gives the full variable domain: EPEVTQTPSHQVTQMGQEVILRCVPISNHLYFYWYRQILGQKVEFLVSFYNNEISEKSEIFDDQFSVERPDGSNFTLKIRSTKLEDSAMYFCASSTSGYEQYFGPGTRLTVT.

The rearrangement links TRBV30 to TRBJ1-2; tentatively, D is TRBD1 (6 bases). CDR1 and CDR2 (germline): GTSNPN, SVGIG (reference sequence). V lost 4 bases, J lost 4 bases, and 13 bases lay in between. CDR3 length equals 13 residues. CDR3: CAWTPDRIYGYTF. The CDR3 DNA reads TGTGCCTGGACCCCCGACAGGATCTATGGCTACACCTTC.

This clone was observed once. Here the CDR3 DNA reads TGTGCCAGCAGCTTCAGGGAGGGCACAGATACGCAGTATTTT. Translated, it gives CASSFREGTDTQYF. The chain employs TRBV5-4 and TRBJ2-3, with a tentative D call TRBD2 (6 bases). V lost 2 bases and J 1 base, leaving 8 bases between the germline ends. The CDR3 covers 14 residues. Per germline, CDR1 SGHNT and CDR2 YYREEE (reference sequence).

The rearrangement joins TRBV5-1 to TRBJ1-4, with TRBD1 matching over 10 bases. Germline loops: CDR1 SGHRS, CDR2 YFSETQ. V lost 4 bases to trimming and J lost 6 bases; unmatched junction nucleotides: 12. The CDR3 has 17 residues. CDR3 sequence: CASSLGQGPPRHEKLFF. CDR3 nucleotide sequence: TGCGCCAGCAGCCTGGGACAGGGGCCTCCGAGGCATGAAAAACTGTTTTTT. The full variable domain, with the rest looked up from reference TRBV5-1 and TRBJ1-4, is KAGVTQTPRYLIKTRGQQVTLSCSPISGHRSVSWYQQTPGQGLQFLFEYFSETQRNKGNFPGRFSGRQFSNSRSEMNVSTLELGDSALYLCASSLGQGPPRHEKLFFGSGTQLSVL.

The count of this clone is one. The V and J genes are TRBV6-5 and TRBJ2-2; TRBD2 matches 9 bases. CDR3 length: 15 amino acids. Germline CDR1 and CDR2: MNHEY and SVGAGI. Unmatched junction bases numbered 3, after V lost 4 bases and J lost 3 bases. The CDR3 loop reads CASSFGTSHTGELFF. Written as DNA, the CDR3 is TGTGCCAGCAGTTTCGGGACTAGCCACACCGGGGAGCTGTTTTTT.

The CDR3 is CASRDRGDEQYF. CDR3 in DNA: TGTGCCAGCCGGGACAGGGGTGACGAGCAGTACTTC. This sequence joins TRBV2 and TRBJ2-7; 10 bases align to TRBD1. The CDR3 has 12 residues. J gave up 5 bases and V 8 bases, and 3 bases lay outside the gene matches. From germline, CDR1 is SNHLY and CDR2 FYNNEI.

CDR3: CASSKKTSGAYEQYF. In nucleotides, the CDR3 is TGTGCCAGTAGTAAAAAGACTAGCGGAGCCTACGAGCAGTACTTC. This chain joins TRBV19 and TRBJ2-7, with 9 bases matching TRBD2. Germline trimming cut 4 bases from V and 2 bases from J; bases unmatched to any gene: 6. CDR3 length: 15 amino acids. Germline-derived CDR1 and CDR2 are LNHDA and SQIVND (reference sequence).

The chain combines TRBV2 with TRBJ1-5, with 7 bases aligning to TRBD1. Germline CDR1 and CDR2: SNHLY and FYNNEI. The CDR3 covers 15 residues. V was clipped by 6 bases and J by 2 bases; unmatched bases: 7. The CDR3: CASREKGAGNQPQHF. The CDR3 bases are TGTGCCAGCAGGGAGAAGGGGGCAGGCAATCAGCCCCAGCATTTT.

This clone was seen once. This rearrangement joins TRBV5-4 to TRBJ2-1; TRBD2 aligns across 11 bases. Germline lookup yields CDR1 SGHNT and CDR2 YYREEE (reference sequence). After removal of 4 bases from V and 8 bases from J, the junction contained 11 bases not matched to a gene. This CDR3 is 16 amino acids long. The CDR3 sequence: CASSALLAGARYEQFF. CDR3 coding DNA: TGTGCCAGCAGCGCCCTACTAGCGGGAGCTAGGTATGAGCAGTTCTTC.

The chain carries TRBV25-1 and TRBJ1-2, with 10 positions matching TRBD1. The CDR3 contains 14 residues. The J segment lost 8 bases and the V segment lost 7 bases, leaving 10 bases of the junction unmatched. CDR1 is MGHDK and CDR2 is SYGVNS in the germline V gene. Here the CDR3 reads CASNDPGQGHGYTF. The CDR3 coding sequence is TGTGCCAGCAATGATCCGGGACAGGGGCACGGCTACACCTTC.

This clone showed up just a few times. This chain connects TRBV2 to TRBJ2-7, with D possibly TRBD1 on 5 matching bases. The germline CDR1 and CDR2 sequences are SNHLY and FYNNEI. Trimming left V 8 bases short and J 0 bases short, with 8 bases between. This CDR3 region has 12 residues. CDR3 region: CASGADSYEQYF. The CDR3 DNA reads TGTGCCAGCGGGGCGGACTCCTACGAGCAGTACTTC.

The chain carries TRBV6-4 and TRBJ2-2; D perhaps matches TRBD2 (5 bases). This CDR3 is 15 amino acids long. Trimming took 7 bases from V and 5 from J, leaving 17 bases between them. Germline-derived CDR1 and CDR2 are MRHNA and SNTAGT. CDR3 sequence (DNA): TGTGCCAGCACCGCTGACACCGAGGGTACCGGGGAGCTGTTTTTT. Translating it yields CASTADTEGTGELFF.

V is TRBV7-9 and J is TRBJ2-7, with 12 positions matching TRBD2. The length of the CDR3 is 14 residues. In germline, CDR1 is SEHNR, CDR2 FQNEAQ (reference sequence). Trimming took 1 base from V and 5 from J; bases not matched to a gene: 0. CDR3: CASSLGLAGDEQYV. The CDR3, as DNA: TGTGCCAGCAGCTTAGGACTAGCGGGAGACGAGCAGTACGTC.